The subject of this entry is one TCR beta chain. Its antigen is still unknown. Alongside a J-beta primer mix, a sample-barcoded 5' primer served in a second PCR lasting about 7 to 11 cycles. TCRdb redid the calling of the 5' RACE reads with MiXCR, one entry per CDR3 protein. The repertoire has approximately 820,000 distinct CDR3 sequences, around two fifths of them found once; the top ten carry roughly 19%. These data are taken from a study of blood T cells in healthy people across ages. Study-level findings and limits: Measured against age, TCR beta diversity per million T cells decreased in a roughly linear manner.

V was pared by 5 bases and J by 1 base, with 25 bases between. The CDR3 is 19 residues long. Looked up from germline, CDR1 is SGHTA and CDR2 is FQGNSA. Ranging in age from roughly 6 to 90, the donors were healthy Caucasian individuals from Russia. V and J are TRBV7-2 and TRBJ2-3; weak D call: TRBD1 (6 bases). Sequenced sample: blood. This sequence originates from a man aged 60 to 75 in good health. In DNA, the CDR3 is TGTGCCAGCAGCCCGGCCCGGTTTTTGGGGGCGTTGGGCACAGATACGCAGTATTTT. Translated: CASSPARFLGALGTDTQYF. Filled out from reference TRBV7-2 and TRBJ2-3, the complete variable domain reads GAGVSQSPSNKVTEKGKDVELRCDPISGHTALYWYRQSLGQGLEFLIYFQGNSAPDKSGLPSDRFSAERTGGSVSTLTIQRTQQEDSAVYLCASSPARFLGALGTDTQYFGPGTRLTVL.